This record covers a single T cell receptor (beta chain). CD8+ and CD4+ T cells from blood underwent TCR beta sequencing. FACS enriched CD8+ TEMRA cells, while bulk CD8+ and CD4+ were negatively isolated. The CDR3 consists of 11 residues. Trimming cost V 7 bases and J 8 bases, with 11 bases left between them. Germline loops: CDR1 MNHEY, CDR2 SMNVEV (reference sequence). RNA was extracted with the RNeasy kit, and a quantity of about 0.45 to 1 ug was reverse transcribed using random hexamers. Amplification of the TCR beta CDR3 was carried out by immunoSEQ multiplex PCR, which spanned a total of 54 Vbeta and 13 Jbeta segments. MiXCR, run by TCRdb on the immunoSEQ multiplex PCR reads, gives a single entry per CDR3 protein. Here the sample spans 250,000 to 350,000 distinct CDR3 sequences, approximately 81% being singletons. These data come from a study of CD8 T cells in Susac syndrome.

This sequence originates from a human donor with multiple sclerosis. Sequencing was done on a sample of CD8+ T cells from PBMCs. This chain joins TRBV27 and TRBJ1-1; the D is unclear. CDR3 DNA: TGTGCCAGCAAAACCGGCGGAGAAGCTTTCTTT. Its translation is CASKTGGEAFF.